The 15 T cell receptor beta chains below come from one sample, sequenced in a study of blood T cell repertoires in COVID-19. Measured with immunoSEQ multiplex PCR; TCRdb has only the in-frame clones, and not every one. The table includes 98,000 or so clones, over 70% detected once. The sequenced sample consisted of peripheral blood. The origin of the receptors is a man over 45 with acute or convalescent COVID-19.

The rearrangement uses TRBV30 and TRBJ2-1, with D possibly matching TRBD1 (6 bases). The V end was cut by 3 bases, the J end by 2 bases, with 14 bases between. The CDR3 has 15 amino acids. Germline CDR1 reads GTSNPN; CDR2 reads SVGIG (reference sequence). Here the CDR3 DNA reads TGTGCCTGGAGGGCCAACAGGGTGACCTACAATGAGCAGTTCTTC. It yields the protein CAWRANRVTYNEQFF.

This clone has only one observation. CDR3 DNA sequence: TGTGCCACCAGTGATTGGGGCGGGAGAGGTTATGAGCAGTTCTTC. Amino acids: CATSDWGGRGYEQFF. V gene TRBV24-1 combines with J gene TRBJ2-1; TRBD2 agrees at 7 bases. Per germline, CDR1 KGHDR and CDR2 SFDVKD. CDR3 length equals 15 residues. J lost 8 bases, V lost 2 bases, and 8 bases had no gene match.

The rearrangement uses TRBV19 and TRBJ1-4, with TRBD1 matching 9 bases. This CDR3 contains 17 residues. With V trimmed by 5 bases and J by 4 bases, 11 bases remained unmatched. The germline CDR1 and CDR2 sequences are LNHDA and SQIVND (reference sequence). Written as DNA, the CDR3 is TGTGCCAGTAGTTCGATGGACAGGGGATATCGTAATGAAAAACTGTTTTTT. Protein: CASSSMDRGYRNEKLFF.

The chain links TRBV19 to TRBJ1-1; no clear D. Between the trimmed V and J ends, which lost 5 bases and 1 base, there was a span of 5 bases. The CDR3 length is 12 residues. In germline, CDR1 is LNHDA, CDR2 SQIVND (reference sequence). CDR3 bases: TGTGCCAGTAGTGTACAGAACACTGAAGCTTTCTTT. Encoded protein: CASSVQNTEAFF.

The V and J genes are TRBV3-1 (or the pseudogene TRBV3-2) and TRBJ2-7, with D possibly being TRBD1 (5 bases). The germline CDR1 and CDR2 sequences are LGHDT and YNNKEL (reference sequence). The V end lost 4 bases, the J end lost 2 bases, and 15 bases lay between the germline ends. The CDR3 runs 15 residues. The CDR3 here is CASSPAGGRAYEQYF. The CDR3 nucleotides are TGTGCCAGCAGCCCAGCAGGTGGCAGGGCCTACGAGCAGTACTTC.

This clone has just a few counts. The chain recombines TRBV30 with TRBJ2-3; a weak D match, TRBD2 (6 bases). The CDR3 runs 13 residues. The ends were cut back, 3 bases at V and 3 bases at J, with 10 bases in the middle. Germline-derived CDR1 and CDR2 are GTSNPN and SVGIG (reference sequence). This CDR3 is CAWRQEGTDTQYF. The CDR3 DNA sequence: TGTGCCTGGAGGCAGGAGGGAACAGATACGCAGTATTTT.

This clone was detected a few times. V and J are TRBV10-1 and TRBJ2-1; a possible D gene is TRBD2 (5 bases). This CDR3 comprises 13 residues. Per the germline V gene, CDR1 is WNHNN and CDR2 is SYGVQD (reference sequence). V lost 4 bases and J 7 bases, leaving 11 bases between the germline ends. CDR3 DNA: TGCGCCAGCAGTGGGCTGGGGAGAAATGAGCAGTTCTTC. Amino acids: CASSGLGRNEQFF.

The chain carries TRBV5-4 and TRBJ2-2, with TRBD2 matching 13 bases. There are 17 residues in the CDR3. The germline CDR1 and CDR2 sequences are SGHNT and YYREEE (reference sequence). The trim removed 4 bases at V and 3 bases at J, leaving 6 bases unmatched. CDR3 sequence (DNA): TGTGCCAGCAGCCCAACTAGCGGGAGGGCCCACACCGGGGAGCTGTTTTTT. This gives the protein CASSPTSGRAHTGELFF.

The chain recombines TRBV24-1 with TRBJ2-2; 7 nucleotides match TRBD2. Trimming removed 9 bases from V and 6 bases from J; junction bases left unmatched: 0. The CDR3 is 11 residues long. Germline V gene lookup returns CDR1 KGHDR and CDR2 SFDVKD. The CDR3, as DNA: TGTGCCACCGCGGGGGCCGGGGAGCTGTTTTTT. Translated: CATAGAGELFF.

The gene calls are TRBV7-2 and TRBJ2-6; 7 positions match TRBD2. The junction had 7 bases not matched to a gene; V was cut back by 7 bases and J by 10 bases. Germline V gene lookup returns CDR1 SGHTA and CDR2 FQGNSA. This CDR3 has 13 amino acids. In DNA, the CDR3 is TGTGCCAGCACCTGGGAGGGAACGAACGTCCTGACTTTC. Translating gives CASTWEGTNVLTF.

The chain uses TRBV28 and TRBJ2-2, with a possible D match to TRBD1 (6 bases). Trimming cost V 7 bases and J 0 bases, with 27 bases left between them. CDR3 length: 20 amino acids. The germline gives CDR1 MDHEN, CDR2 SYDVKM. CDR3 in amino acids: CASKQTIRTESNANTGELFF. CDR3 nucleotide sequence: TGTGCCAGCAAACAAACGATCCGGACAGAATCAAACGCGAACACCGGGGAGCTGTTTTTT.

This clone has a single count. The chain employs TRBV5-6 and TRBJ2-2; TRBD2 matches 8 bases. This CDR3 has 14 residues. Germline V gene lookup returns CDR1 SGHDT and CDR2 YYEEEE. V was clipped by 4 bases and J by 7 bases; unmatched bases: 6. The CDR3 DNA sequence: TGTGCCAGCAGCCTGGGACTAGAGGTCGGGGAGCTGTTTTTT. Amino acid sequence: CASSLGLEVGELFF.

The J gene is TRBJ1-1, the V gene TRBV5-1, with a tentative D call TRBD1 (6 bases). The germline V gene has CDR1 SGHRS and CDR2 YFSETQ. V lost 4 bases and J 0 bases, leaving 10 bases between the germline ends. This CDR3 spans 14 amino acids. CDR3 loop: CASSPGDMNTEAFF. The CDR3 bases are TGCGCCAGCAGCCCAGGGGATATGAACACTGAAGCTTTCTTT.

In DNA form, the CDR3 reads TGTGCCAGCACCCCGGGCGGGGGCAAGTACGAGCAGTACTTC. The encoded protein is CASTPGGGKYEQYF. This rearrangement joins TRBV6-5 to TRBJ2-7, with D perhaps matching TRBD2 (7 bases). The CDR3 extends over 14 amino acids. V dropped 7 bases and J dropped 4 bases, with 17 bases sitting between them. Germline-derived CDR1 and CDR2 are MNHEY and SVGAGI.

The V and J genes are TRBV29-1 and TRBJ2-7, with 8 positions matching TRBD1. The V segment lost 7 bases and the J segment 3 bases; nucleotides outside the gene matches: 20. The CDR3 runs 17 residues. Germline assignment: CDR1 SQVTM and CDR2 ANQGSEA. CDR3 sequence (DNA): TGCAGCGCAAACCCTCCCCAACCCGGGACAGGTGACTACGAGCAGTACTTC. It specifies CSANPPQPGTGDYEQYF.